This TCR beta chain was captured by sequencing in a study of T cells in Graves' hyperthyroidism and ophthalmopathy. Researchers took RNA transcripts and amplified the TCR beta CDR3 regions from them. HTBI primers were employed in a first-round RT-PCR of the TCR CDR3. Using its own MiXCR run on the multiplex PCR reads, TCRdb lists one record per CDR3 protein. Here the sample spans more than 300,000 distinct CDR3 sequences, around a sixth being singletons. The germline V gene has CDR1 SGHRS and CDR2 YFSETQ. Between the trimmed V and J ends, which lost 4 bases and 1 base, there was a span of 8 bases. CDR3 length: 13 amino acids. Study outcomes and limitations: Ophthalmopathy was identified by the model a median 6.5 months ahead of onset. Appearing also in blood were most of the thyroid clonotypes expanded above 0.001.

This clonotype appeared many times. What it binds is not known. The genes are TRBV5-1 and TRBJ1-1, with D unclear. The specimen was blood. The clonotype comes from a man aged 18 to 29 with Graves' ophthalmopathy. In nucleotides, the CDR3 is TGCGCCAGCAGCCCCTCACCGAACACTGAAGCTTTCTTT. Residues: CASSPSPNTEAFF.